This is a list of T cell receptor beta chains from one sample in a study of naive and memory T cell subsets. TCRdb processed the 5' RACE reads anew with MiXCR; each CDR3 protein has one entry. The sample contains about 32,000 distinct CDR3 sequences, roughly 17% of which appear only once. These receptors came from a female donor in good health. Both conserved end residues are part of each CDR3. The D gene is left open where the match is weak. The size entry is marked missing in some rows and otherwise reads once, few, many or a size class.

v_call: TRBV7-8; cdr3_length: 13; j_call: TRBJ1-2; clone_size: few; d_call: TRBD1; cdr3_aa: CASSLGAIGQGTF; cdr3_nt: TGTGCCAGCAGCTTAGGGGCCATAGGACAGGGGACCTTC
v_call: TRBV12-3/TRBV12-4; cdr3_length: 13; j_call: TRBJ2-7; clone_size: NA; d_call: TRBD1; cdr3_aa: CASRMGQGYEQYF; cdr3_nt: TGTGCCAGCAGGATGGGACAGGGCTACGAGCAGTACTTC
v_call: TRBV11-2; cdr3_length: 17; j_call: TRBJ1-1; clone_size: once; d_call: NA; cdr3_aa: CASSLVRLGVQYTEAFF; cdr3_nt: TGTGCCAGCAGCTTAGTCCGCCTTGGGGTACAATACACTGAAGCTTTCTTT
v_call: TRBV21-1; cdr3_length: 14; j_call: TRBJ2-7; clone_size: NA; d_call: NA; cdr3_aa: CASSNRDRVNEQYF; cdr3_nt: TGTGCCAGCAGCAACCGGGACAGGGTCAACGAGCAGTACTTC
v_call: TRBV7-9; cdr3_length: 14; j_call: TRBJ1-2; clone_size: few; d_call: NA; cdr3_aa: CASSPRRGGDGYTF; cdr3_nt: TGTGCCAGCAGCCCGCGCCGGGGGGGCGATGGCTACACCTTC
v_call: TRBV20-1; cdr3_length: 12; j_call: TRBJ2-7; clone_size: many; d_call: NA; cdr3_aa: CSARGRGYEQYF; cdr3_nt: TGCAGTGCTAGGGGGCGGGGTTACGAGCAGTACTTC
v_call: TRBV7-7; cdr3_length: 17; j_call: TRBJ2-1; clone_size: NA; d_call: NA; cdr3_aa: CASSPTLSRGTYNEQFF; cdr3_nt: TGTGCCAGCAGCCCCACACTGAGTAGGGGTACCTACAATGAGCAGTTCTTC
v_call: TRBV12-3/TRBV12-4; cdr3_length: 15; j_call: TRBJ2-3; clone_size: few; d_call: TRBD2; cdr3_aa: CASSPSGTSTDTQYF; cdr3_nt: TGTGCCAGCAGTCCTAGCGGAACTAGCACAGATACGCAGTATTTT
v_call: TRBV5-6; cdr3_length: 13; j_call: TRBJ2-3; clone_size: NA; d_call: TRBD2; cdr3_aa: CAAGAGSTDTQYF; cdr3_nt: TGTGCGGCCGGAGCGGGGAGCACAGATACGCAGTATTTT
v_call: TRBV27; cdr3_length: 13; j_call: TRBJ2-5; clone_size: NA; d_call: TRBD2; cdr3_aa: CASSRGGVETQYF; cdr3_nt: TGTGCCAGCAGTCGGGGGGGGGTCGAGACCCAGTACTTC
v_call: TRBV29-1; cdr3_length: 14; j_call: TRBJ2-7; clone_size: many; d_call: NA; cdr3_aa: CSAGLGVSSYEQYF; cdr3_nt: TGCAGCGCCGGCCTGGGGGTCAGCTCCTACGAGCAGTACTTC
v_call: TRBV5-1; cdr3_length: 15; j_call: TRBJ2-5; clone_size: few; d_call: NA; cdr3_aa: CASSLLGAKLETQYF; cdr3_nt: TGCGCCAGCAGCTTGTTGGGGGCGAAATTGGAGACCCAGTACTTC
v_call: TRBV9; cdr3_length: 17; j_call: TRBJ2-7; clone_size: many; d_call: TRBD2; cdr3_aa: CASSPGTSGGVSYEQYF; cdr3_nt: TGTGCCAGCAGCCCTGGGACTAGCGGGGGGGTTTCCTACGAGCAGTACTTC
v_call: TRBV11-2; cdr3_length: 13; j_call: TRBJ2-5; clone_size: medium-sized; d_call: TRBD2; cdr3_aa: CASSLGRAETQYF; cdr3_nt: TGTGCCAGCAGCCTCGGGAGGGCAGAGACCCAGTACTTC
v_call: TRBV6-5; cdr3_length: 14; j_call: TRBJ1-2; clone_size: NA; d_call: TRBD1; cdr3_aa: CASSPSGQGYGYTF; cdr3_nt: TGTGCCAGCAGCCCCTCAGGACAGGGATATGGCTACACCTTC
v_call: TRBV18; cdr3_length: 17; j_call: TRBJ2-3; clone_size: many; d_call: TRBD2; cdr3_aa: CASSPPGLAGSTDTQYF; cdr3_nt: TGTGCCAGCTCACCACCGGGACTAGCGGGGTCCACAGATACGCAGTATTTT
v_call: TRBV2; cdr3_length: 16; j_call: TRBJ2-3; clone_size: many; d_call: NA; cdr3_aa: CASSEWGVPSTDTQYF; cdr3_nt: TGTGCCAGCAGTGAATGGGGGGTCCCTAGCACAGATACGCAGTATTTT
v_call: TRBV6-5; cdr3_length: 14; j_call: TRBJ1-1; clone_size: many; d_call: NA; cdr3_aa: CASSYSIPNTEAFF; cdr3_nt: TGTGCCAGCAGTTACTCGATACCGAACACTGAAGCTTTCTTT
v_call: TRBV6-2/TRBV6-3; cdr3_length: 17; j_call: TRBJ2-3; clone_size: NA; d_call: TRBD2; cdr3_aa: CASSYPLTSGVTDTQYF; cdr3_nt: TGTGCCAGCAGTTACCCCTTGACTAGCGGGGTGACAGATACGCAGTATTTT
v_call: TRBV20-1; cdr3_length: 14; j_call: TRBJ1-1; clone_size: many; d_call: TRBD1; cdr3_aa: CSARTGAGDTEAFF; cdr3_nt: TGCAGTGCCCGGACAGGGGCTGGGGACACTGAAGCTTTCTTT
v_call: TRBV5-1; cdr3_length: 13; j_call: TRBJ1-2; clone_size: few; d_call: TRBD1; cdr3_aa: CASSHRDRDGYTF; cdr3_nt: TGCGCCAGCAGCCACCGGGACAGGGATGGCTACACCTTC
v_call: TRBV10-3; cdr3_length: 12; j_call: TRBJ1-1; clone_size: many; d_call: NA; cdr3_aa: CAISGKNTEAFF; cdr3_nt: TGTGCCATCAGCGGGAAGAACACTGAAGCTTTCTTT
v_call: TRBV3-1; cdr3_length: 16; j_call: TRBJ2-7; clone_size: few; d_call: NA; cdr3_aa: CASSHATAGKSYEQYF; cdr3_nt: TGTGCCAGCAGCCACGCGACGGCCGGGAAGTCCTACGAGCAGTACTTC
v_call: TRBV7-2; cdr3_length: 15; j_call: TRBJ2-3; clone_size: many; d_call: TRBD1; cdr3_aa: CASSPDRAVGDTQYF; cdr3_nt: TGTGCCAGCAGCCCCGACAGGGCTGTGGGAGATACGCAGTATTTT
v_call: TRBV29-1; cdr3_length: 14; j_call: TRBJ1-2; clone_size: many; d_call: TRBD1; cdr3_aa: CSVDPGQGVGGYTF; cdr3_nt: TGCAGCGTCGACCCCGGGCAGGGGGTTGGTGGCTACACCTTC
v_call: TRBV18; cdr3_length: 16; j_call: TRBJ2-7; clone_size: many; d_call: TRBD1; cdr3_aa: CASSPSGGTGGHEQYF; cdr3_nt: TGTGCCAGCTCACCATCCGGTGGGACAGGGGGACACGAGCAGTACTTC
v_call: TRBV20-1; cdr3_length: 12; j_call: TRBJ2-7; clone_size: many; d_call: NA; cdr3_aa: CSARSGRREQYF; cdr3_nt: TGCAGTGCTAGATCGGGGCGGCGCGAGCAGTACTTC
v_call: TRBV5-4; cdr3_length: 16; j_call: TRBJ2-3; clone_size: NA; d_call: NA; cdr3_aa: CASSTQGHPNGDTQYF; cdr3_nt: TGTGCCAGCAGCACACAAGGACACCCTAATGGAGATACGCAGTATTTT
v_call: TRBV29-1; cdr3_length: 13; j_call: TRBJ1-2; clone_size: many; d_call: TRBD1; cdr3_aa: CSVNPQGQYGYTF; cdr3_nt: TGCAGCGTTAACCCACAGGGGCAATATGGCTACACCTTC
v_call: TRBV11-2; cdr3_length: 13; j_call: TRBJ2-7; clone_size: few; d_call: NA; cdr3_aa: CASSFAGRGEQYF; cdr3_nt: TGTGCCAGCAGCTTTGCAGGTCGAGGTGAGCAGTACTTC
v_call: TRBV6-5; cdr3_length: 14; j_call: TRBJ1-2; clone_size: NA; d_call: NA; cdr3_aa: CASSYSIVYGGYTF; cdr3_nt: TGTGCCAGCAGTTACTCAATTGTCTATGGTGGCTACACCTTC
v_call: TRBV20-1; cdr3_length: 18; j_call: TRBJ2-5; clone_size: NA; d_call: TRBD1; cdr3_aa: CSARVPNRGRGPAETQYF; cdr3_nt: TGCAGTGCTAGAGTTCCTAACAGGGGGCGAGGGCCTGCGGAGACCCAGTACTTC
v_call: TRBV29-1; cdr3_length: 12; j_call: TRBJ1-2; clone_size: many; d_call: NA; cdr3_aa: CSVDQINYGYTF; cdr3_nt: TGCAGCGTTGATCAGATTAACTATGGCTACACCTTC
v_call: TRBV20-1; cdr3_length: 13; j_call: TRBJ2-7; clone_size: few; d_call: TRBD2; cdr3_aa: CSAPSGGLDEQYF; cdr3_nt: TGCAGTGCACCTAGCGGGGGGCTTGACGAGCAGTACTTC
v_call: TRBV29-1; cdr3_length: 11; j_call: TRBJ1-1; clone_size: few; d_call: NA; cdr3_aa: CSVEEGAEAFF; cdr3_nt: TGCAGCGTTGAAGAGGGAGCTGAAGCTTTCTTT
v_call: TRBV20-1; cdr3_length: 15; j_call: TRBJ2-4; clone_size: NA; d_call: TRBD2; cdr3_aa: CSARDLGGGKNIQYF; cdr3_nt: TGCAGTGCTAGAGATCTCGGCGGGGGAAAAAACATTCAGTACTTC
v_call: TRBV27; cdr3_length: 14; j_call: TRBJ2-5; clone_size: few; d_call: TRBD2; cdr3_aa: CASRSTSGDGAQYF; cdr3_nt: TGTGCCAGCAGGAGTACTAGCGGGGATGGGGCCCAGTACTTC
v_call: TRBV4-1; cdr3_length: 15; j_call: TRBJ2-3; clone_size: NA; d_call: TRBD2; cdr3_aa: CASTDGTSGTDTQYF; cdr3_nt: TGCGCCAGCACCGACGGGACTAGCGGGACAGATACGCAGTATTTT
v_call: TRBV4-1; cdr3_length: 14; j_call: TRBJ2-7; clone_size: NA; d_call: TRBD1; cdr3_aa: CASSPRQGAYEQYF; cdr3_nt: TGCGCCAGCAGCCCTCGACAGGGGGCTTACGAGCAGTACTTC
v_call: TRBV4-1; cdr3_length: 15; j_call: TRBJ2-4; clone_size: medium-sized; d_call: TRBD2; cdr3_aa: CASSQDDSGGNIQYF; cdr3_nt: TGCGCCAGCAGCCAAGACGATAGCGGGGGAAACATTCAGTACTTC
v_call: TRBV6-4; cdr3_length: 15; j_call: TRBJ2-3; clone_size: NA; d_call: TRBD2; cdr3_aa: CASSDGRGGQDTQYF; cdr3_nt: TGTGCCAGCAGTGACGGGCGGGGGGGCCAAGATACGCAGTATTTT
v_call: TRBV3-1; cdr3_length: 14; j_call: TRBJ2-5; clone_size: many; d_call: NA; cdr3_aa: CASSMTRGQETQYF; cdr3_nt: TGTGCCAGCAGTATGACGAGAGGGCAAGAGACCCAGTACTTC
v_call: TRBV20-1; cdr3_length: 15; j_call: TRBJ2-7; clone_size: many; d_call: TRBD2; cdr3_aa: CSARKLAISSYEQYF; cdr3_nt: TGCAGTGCTCGAAAACTAGCGATCAGCTCCTACGAGCAGTACTTC
v_call: TRBV12-3/TRBV12-4; cdr3_length: 12; j_call: TRBJ2-3; clone_size: few; d_call: NA; cdr3_aa: CASSPGTDTQYF; cdr3_nt: TGTGCCAGCAGTCCTGGCACAGATACGCAGTATTTT
v_call: TRBV3-1; cdr3_length: 14; j_call: TRBJ1-1; clone_size: medium-sized; d_call: NA; cdr3_aa: CASSQDTANTEAFF; cdr3_nt: TGTGCCAGCAGCCAAGACACGGCAAACACTGAAGCTTTCTTT
v_call: TRBV6-5; cdr3_length: 14; j_call: TRBJ2-7; clone_size: many; d_call: NA; cdr3_aa: CASSYGQKAYEQYF; cdr3_nt: TGTGCCAGCAGTTACGGACAGAAGGCCTACGAGCAGTACTTC
v_call: TRBV7-3; cdr3_length: 14; j_call: TRBJ2-3; clone_size: few; d_call: NA; cdr3_aa: CASSLTGGTDTQYF; cdr3_nt: TGTGCCAGCAGCTTAACGGGCGGGACAGATACGCAGTATTTT
v_call: TRBV6-5; cdr3_length: 13; j_call: TRBJ1-3; clone_size: few; d_call: NA; cdr3_aa: CASSRFAGNTIYF; cdr3_nt: TGTGCCAGCAGCCGGTTCGCTGGAAACACCATATATTTT
v_call: TRBV5-5; cdr3_length: 16; j_call: TRBJ1-4; clone_size: NA; d_call: NA; cdr3_aa: CASSSHRVSTNEKLFF; cdr3_nt: TGTGCCAGCAGTTCGCACCGGGTGTCAACTAATGAAAAACTGTTTTTT
v_call: TRBV5-1; cdr3_length: 15; j_call: TRBJ2-5; clone_size: many; d_call: TRBD1; cdr3_aa: CASSIGQGPQETQYF; cdr3_nt: TGCGCCAGCAGCATCGGACAGGGCCCACAAGAGACCCAGTACTTC